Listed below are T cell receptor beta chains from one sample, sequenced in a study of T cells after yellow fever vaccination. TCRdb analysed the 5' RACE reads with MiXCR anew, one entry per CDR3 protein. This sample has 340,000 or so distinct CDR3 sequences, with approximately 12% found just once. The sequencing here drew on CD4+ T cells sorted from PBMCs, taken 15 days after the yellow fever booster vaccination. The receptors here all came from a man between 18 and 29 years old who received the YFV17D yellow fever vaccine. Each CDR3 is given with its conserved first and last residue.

CDR3 protein: CASRDREIYGYTF; J gene: TRBJ1-2; V gene: TRBV6-1
CDR3 protein: CASSLPHNEQFF; J gene: TRBJ2-1; V gene: TRBV28
CDR3 protein: CASSGFRSEAFF; J gene: TRBJ1-1; V gene: TRBV6-6
CDR3 protein: CASSLPGSRGHEQFF; J gene: TRBJ2-1; V gene: TRBV6-2/TRBV6-3
CDR3 protein: CASSVLGTNTEAFF; J gene: TRBJ1-1; V gene: TRBV9
CDR3 protein: CSVEGRVGFGSYNEQFF; J gene: TRBJ2-1; V gene: TRBV29-1
CDR3 protein: CSATAGGPSYEQYF; J gene: TRBJ2-7; V gene: TRBV20-1
CDR3 protein: CASSARTGLAYGYTF; J gene: TRBJ1-2; V gene: TRBV11-2
CDR3 protein: CAIRDQAGETQYF; J gene: TRBJ2-5; V gene: TRBV10-3
CDR3 protein: CASSLQGQGTNGANVLTF; J gene: TRBJ2-6; V gene: TRBV12-3/TRBV12-4
CDR3 protein: CASSPLGVNTEAFF; J gene: TRBJ1-1; V gene: TRBV4-2
CDR3 protein: CASSQGQGAYEQYF; J gene: TRBJ2-7; V gene: TRBV4-3
CDR3 protein: CASSPRDRDPDTQYF; J gene: TRBJ2-3; V gene: TRBV19
CDR3 protein: CASSQRDTTYEQYF; J gene: TRBJ2-7; V gene: TRBV4-1
CDR3 protein: CASSWTNQETQYF; J gene: TRBJ2-5; V gene: TRBV2
CDR3 protein: CASSSIAGGTDTQYF; J gene: TRBJ2-3; V gene: TRBV12-3/TRBV12-4
CDR3 protein: CASSYLAGSSTDTQYF; J gene: TRBJ2-3; V gene: TRBV5-1
CDR3 protein: CASSLRGEANTEAFF; J gene: TRBJ1-1; V gene: TRBV4-1
CDR3 protein: CASGRGNYGYTF; J gene: TRBJ1-2; V gene: TRBV5-1
CDR3 protein: CASSYSGLKDIQYF; J gene: TRBJ2-4; V gene: TRBV6-5
CDR3 protein: CASSSITGNYGYTF; J gene: TRBJ1-2; V gene: TRBV28
CDR3 protein: CASSLWSGRGQPQHF; J gene: TRBJ1-5; V gene: TRBV28
CDR3 protein: CASSTRTGGDSPLHF; J gene: TRBJ1-6; V gene: TRBV13
CDR3 protein: CASSLGNYNEQFF; J gene: TRBJ2-1; V gene: TRBV7-2
CDR3 protein: CASSEGTGGARNTEAFF; J gene: TRBJ1-1; V gene: TRBV6-1
CDR3 protein: CASSYSNRGNYGYTF; J gene: TRBJ1-2; V gene: TRBV6-6
CDR3 protein: CASRGDALGTEAFF; J gene: TRBJ1-1; V gene: TRBV5-1
CDR3 protein: CASSLSRDRAGKLFF; J gene: TRBJ2-2; V gene: TRBV5-1
CDR3 protein: CASSLTTPPQETQYF; J gene: TRBJ2-5; V gene: TRBV7-8
CDR3 protein: CASSQEAGGDTDTQYF; J gene: TRBJ2-3; V gene: TRBV4-2
CDR3 protein: CSAPVAGGSDTQYF; J gene: TRBJ2-3; V gene: TRBV20-1
CDR3 protein: CASSLQDADTQYF; J gene: TRBJ2-3; V gene: TRBV5-5
CDR3 protein: CASSSREQGFDETQYF; J gene: TRBJ2-5; V gene: TRBV5-1
CDR3 protein: CASSYSPQESYGYTF; J gene: TRBJ1-2; V gene: TRBV6-2/TRBV6-3
CDR3 protein: CASRGQENQPQHF; J gene: TRBJ1-5; V gene: TRBV5-1
CDR3 protein: CASSTGLAGDNEQFF; J gene: TRBJ2-1; V gene: TRBV7-9
CDR3 protein: CASSFPATEAFF; J gene: TRBJ1-1; V gene: TRBV7-2
CDR3 protein: CASSLNGPSLGDTQYF; J gene: TRBJ2-3; V gene: TRBV7-3
CDR3 protein: CASASANSNQPQHF; J gene: TRBJ1-5; V gene: TRBV3-1
CDR3 protein: CASSLLSGGGDTQYF; J gene: TRBJ2-3; V gene: TRBV4-1
CDR3 protein: CASSNSGPTDTQYF; J gene: TRBJ2-3; V gene: TRBV5-1
CDR3 protein: CASSSDRGRSPLHF; J gene: TRBJ1-6; V gene: TRBV28
CDR3 protein: CSATPGTSIPDTQYF; J gene: TRBJ2-3; V gene: TRBV20-1
CDR3 protein: CATSVAGNTEAFF; J gene: TRBJ1-1; V gene: TRBV24-1
CDR3 protein: CASGRNEQFF; J gene: TRBJ2-1; V gene: TRBV5-5
CDR3 protein: CASTPSNIYEQYF; J gene: TRBJ2-7; V gene: TRBV7-3
CDR3 protein: CASSQGDHLPETGELFF; J gene: TRBJ2-2; V gene: TRBV4-2